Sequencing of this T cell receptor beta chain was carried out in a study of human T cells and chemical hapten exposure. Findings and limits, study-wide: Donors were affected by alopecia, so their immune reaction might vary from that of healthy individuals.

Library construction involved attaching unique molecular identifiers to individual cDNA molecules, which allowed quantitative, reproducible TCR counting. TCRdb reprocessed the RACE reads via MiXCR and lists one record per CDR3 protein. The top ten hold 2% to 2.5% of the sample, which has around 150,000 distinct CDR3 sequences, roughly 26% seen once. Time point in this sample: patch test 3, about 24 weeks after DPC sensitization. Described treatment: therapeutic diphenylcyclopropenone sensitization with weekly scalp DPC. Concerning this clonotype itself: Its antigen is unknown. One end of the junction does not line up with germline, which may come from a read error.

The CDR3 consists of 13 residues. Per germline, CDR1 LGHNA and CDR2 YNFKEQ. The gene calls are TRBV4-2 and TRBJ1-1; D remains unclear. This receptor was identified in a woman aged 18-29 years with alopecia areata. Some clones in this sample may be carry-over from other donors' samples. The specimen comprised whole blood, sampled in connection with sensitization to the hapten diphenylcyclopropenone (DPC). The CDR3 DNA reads TGCGCCAGCAGCCAAGCCCCCGGGACTGAAGCTTTCTTT. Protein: CASSQAPGTEAFF.